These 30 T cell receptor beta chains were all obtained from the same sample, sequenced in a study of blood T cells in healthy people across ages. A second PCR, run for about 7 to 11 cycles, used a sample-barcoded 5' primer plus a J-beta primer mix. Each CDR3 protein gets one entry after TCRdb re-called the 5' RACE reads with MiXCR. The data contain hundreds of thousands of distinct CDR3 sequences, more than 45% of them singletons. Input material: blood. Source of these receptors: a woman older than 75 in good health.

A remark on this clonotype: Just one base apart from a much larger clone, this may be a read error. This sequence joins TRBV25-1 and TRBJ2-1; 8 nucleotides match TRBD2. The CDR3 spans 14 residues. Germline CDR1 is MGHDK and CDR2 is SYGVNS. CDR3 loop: CVSSESGSRNEQFF. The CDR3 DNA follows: TGTGTCAGCAGTGAAAGCGGGAGTCGGAATGAGCAGTTCTTC.

CDR3 sequence (DNA): TGCAGTGCTAGCCCCAGTAACTATGGCTACACCTTC. Its translation is CSASPSNYGYTF. V and J are TRBV20-1 and TRBJ1-2; D gene uncertain. Trimming shortened V by 3 bases and J by 1 base, and 6 bases separated the two germline ends. There are 12 residues in the CDR3. Germline V gives CDR1 DFQATT, CDR2 SNEGSKA (reference sequence).

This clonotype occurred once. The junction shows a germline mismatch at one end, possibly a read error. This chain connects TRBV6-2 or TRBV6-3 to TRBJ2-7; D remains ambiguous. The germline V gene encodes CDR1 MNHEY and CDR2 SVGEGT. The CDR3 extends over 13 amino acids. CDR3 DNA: TGCGCCAGTTCGACTCCCTCCCTCTACGAGCAGGACTTC. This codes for CASSTPSLYEQDF.

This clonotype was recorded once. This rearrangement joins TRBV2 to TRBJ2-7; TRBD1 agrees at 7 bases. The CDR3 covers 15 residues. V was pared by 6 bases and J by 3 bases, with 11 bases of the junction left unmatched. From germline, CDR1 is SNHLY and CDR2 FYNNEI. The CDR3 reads CASSASGTALYEQYF. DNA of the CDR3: TGTGCCAGCAGCGCCTCCGGGACAGCTCTCTACGAGCAGTACTTC.

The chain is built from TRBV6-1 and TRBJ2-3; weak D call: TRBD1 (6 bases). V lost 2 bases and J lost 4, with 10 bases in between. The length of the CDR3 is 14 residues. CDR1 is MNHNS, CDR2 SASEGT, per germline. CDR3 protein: CASSERGHSDTQYF. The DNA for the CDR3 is TGTGCCAGCAGTGAAAGGGGACATTCAGATACGCAGTATTTT.

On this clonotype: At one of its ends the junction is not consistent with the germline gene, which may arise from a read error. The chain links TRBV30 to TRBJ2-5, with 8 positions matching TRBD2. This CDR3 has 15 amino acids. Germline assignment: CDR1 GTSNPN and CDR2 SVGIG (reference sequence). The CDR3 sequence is CAWSPPGLGQGTQYF. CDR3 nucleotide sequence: TGTGCCTGGAGTCCACCGGGACTAGGCCAAGGGACCCAGTACTTC.

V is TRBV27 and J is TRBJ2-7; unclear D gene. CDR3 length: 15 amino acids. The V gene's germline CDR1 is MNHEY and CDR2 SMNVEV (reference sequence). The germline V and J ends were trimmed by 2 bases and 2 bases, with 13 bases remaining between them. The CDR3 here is CASSLNHEHPYEQYF. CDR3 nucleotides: TGTGCCAGCAGTTTAAATCATGAACACCCCTACGAGCAGTACTTC.

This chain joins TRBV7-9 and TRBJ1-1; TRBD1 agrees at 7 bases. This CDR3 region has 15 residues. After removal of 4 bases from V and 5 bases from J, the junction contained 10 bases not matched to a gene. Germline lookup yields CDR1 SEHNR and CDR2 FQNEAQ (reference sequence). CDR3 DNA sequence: TGTGCCAGCAGCTCCTCCGAGGGGGCGCGGACTGAAGCTTTCTTT. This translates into CASSSSEGARTEAFF.

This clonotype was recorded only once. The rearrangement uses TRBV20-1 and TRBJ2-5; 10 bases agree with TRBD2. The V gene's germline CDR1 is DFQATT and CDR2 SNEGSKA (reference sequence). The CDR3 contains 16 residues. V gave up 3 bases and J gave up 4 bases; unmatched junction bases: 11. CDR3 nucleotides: TGCAGTGCTAGTCCCTTGGCTAGCGGGAGCGGAGAGACCCAGTACTTC. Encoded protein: CSASPLASGSGETQYF.

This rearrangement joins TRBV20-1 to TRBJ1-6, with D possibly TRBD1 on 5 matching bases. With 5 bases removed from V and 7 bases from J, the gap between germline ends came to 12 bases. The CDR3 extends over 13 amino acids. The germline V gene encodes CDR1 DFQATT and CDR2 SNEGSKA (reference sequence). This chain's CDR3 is CSAYRDENSPLHF. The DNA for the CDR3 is TGCAGTGCTTACCGGGACGAGAATTCACCCCTCCACTTT.

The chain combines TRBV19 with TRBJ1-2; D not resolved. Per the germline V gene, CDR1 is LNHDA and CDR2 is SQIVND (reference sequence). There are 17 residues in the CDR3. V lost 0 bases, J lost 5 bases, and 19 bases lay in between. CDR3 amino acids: CASSIDLRLRGGYGYTF. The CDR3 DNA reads TGTGCCAGTAGTATAGACCTCCGTTTACGAGGAGGGTATGGCTACACCTTC.

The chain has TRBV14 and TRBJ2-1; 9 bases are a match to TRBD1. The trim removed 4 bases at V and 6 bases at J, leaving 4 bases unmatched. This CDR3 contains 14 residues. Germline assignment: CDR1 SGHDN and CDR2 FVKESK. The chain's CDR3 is CASSRVTGGNEQFF. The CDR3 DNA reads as TGTGCCAGCAGCCGAGTGACAGGGGGCAATGAGCAGTTCTTC. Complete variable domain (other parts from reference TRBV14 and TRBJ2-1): EAGVTQFPSHSVIEKGQTVTLRCDPISGHDNLYWYRRVMGKEIKFLLHFVKESKQDESGMPNNRFLAERTGGTYSTLKVQPAELEDSGVYFCASSRVTGGNEQFFGPGTRLTVL.

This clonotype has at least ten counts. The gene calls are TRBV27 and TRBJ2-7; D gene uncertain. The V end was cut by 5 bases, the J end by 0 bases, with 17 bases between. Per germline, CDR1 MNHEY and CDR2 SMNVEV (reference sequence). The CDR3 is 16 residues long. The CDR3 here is CASSPLTGSSSYEQYF. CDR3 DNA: TGTGCCAGCAGTCCGCTCACCGGGTCTAGCTCCTACGAGCAGTACTTC.

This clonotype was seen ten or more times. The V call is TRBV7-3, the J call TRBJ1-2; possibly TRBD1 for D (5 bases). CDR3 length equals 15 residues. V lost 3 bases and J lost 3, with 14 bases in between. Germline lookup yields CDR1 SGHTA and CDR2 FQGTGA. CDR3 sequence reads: CASSFLQGSHYGYTF. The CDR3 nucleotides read TGTGCCAGCAGCTTCCTTCAGGGTTCCCACTATGGCTACACCTTC.

The CDR3 sequence is CASTIEGTNQPQHF. Written as DNA, the CDR3 is TGTGCCAGCACCATAGAGGGGACGAATCAGCCCCAGCATTTT. The V call is TRBV12-3 or TRBV12-4, the J call TRBJ1-5, with a weak D call TRBD1 (5 bases). The germline V and J ends were trimmed by 7 bases and 4 bases, with 14 bases remaining between them. This CDR3 is 14 amino acids long.

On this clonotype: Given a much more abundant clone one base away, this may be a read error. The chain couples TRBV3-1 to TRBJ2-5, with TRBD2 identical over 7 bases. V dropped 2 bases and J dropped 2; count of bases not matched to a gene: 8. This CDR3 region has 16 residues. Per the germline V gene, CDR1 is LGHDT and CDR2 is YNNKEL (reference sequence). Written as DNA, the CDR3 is TGTGCCAGCAGCCAAAGAGGGCGAGCGGGGCAAGAGACCCAGTACTTC. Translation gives CASSQRGRAGQETQYF.

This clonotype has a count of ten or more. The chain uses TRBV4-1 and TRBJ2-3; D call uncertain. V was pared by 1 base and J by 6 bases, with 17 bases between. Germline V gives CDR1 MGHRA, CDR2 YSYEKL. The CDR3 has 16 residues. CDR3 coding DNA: TGCGCCAGCAGCCAAGCGCTGGCAGGTCCTCGGGATACGCAGTATTTT. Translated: CASSQALAGPRDTQYF.

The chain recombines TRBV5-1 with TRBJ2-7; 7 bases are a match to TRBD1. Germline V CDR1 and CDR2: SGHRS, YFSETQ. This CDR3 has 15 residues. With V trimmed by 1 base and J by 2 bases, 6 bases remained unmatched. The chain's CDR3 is CASSLLGQTTYEQYF. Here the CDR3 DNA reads TGCGCCAGCAGCTTGTTGGGACAGACAACCTACGAGCAGTACTTC.

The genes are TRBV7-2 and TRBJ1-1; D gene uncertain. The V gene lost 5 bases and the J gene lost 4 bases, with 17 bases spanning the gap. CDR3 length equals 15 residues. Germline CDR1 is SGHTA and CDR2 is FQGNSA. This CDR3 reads CASSPEISKSTEAFF. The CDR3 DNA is TGTGCCAGCAGCCCCGAGATCTCTAAAAGCACTGAAGCTTTCTTT.

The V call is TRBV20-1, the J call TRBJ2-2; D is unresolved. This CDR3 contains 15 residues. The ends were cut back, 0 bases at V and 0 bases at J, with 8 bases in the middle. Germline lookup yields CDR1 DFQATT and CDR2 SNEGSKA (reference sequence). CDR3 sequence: CSARDRVANTGELFF. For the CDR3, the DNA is TGCAGTGCTAGAGATCGGGTTGCGAACACCGGGGAGCTGTTTTTT.

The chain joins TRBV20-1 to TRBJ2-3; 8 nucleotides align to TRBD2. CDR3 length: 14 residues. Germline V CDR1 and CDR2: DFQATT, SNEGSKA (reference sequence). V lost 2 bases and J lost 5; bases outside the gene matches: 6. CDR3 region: CSARLGLGVDTQYF. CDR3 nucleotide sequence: TGCAGTGCTAGATTGGGACTAGGGGTAGATACGCAGTATTTT.

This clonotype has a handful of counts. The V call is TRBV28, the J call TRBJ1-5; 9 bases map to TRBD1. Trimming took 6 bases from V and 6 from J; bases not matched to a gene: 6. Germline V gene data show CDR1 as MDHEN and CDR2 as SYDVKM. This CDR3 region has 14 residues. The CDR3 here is CASRPRQGGQPQHF. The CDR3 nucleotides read TGTGCCAGCAGACCACGACAGGGGGGTCAGCCCCAGCATTTT.

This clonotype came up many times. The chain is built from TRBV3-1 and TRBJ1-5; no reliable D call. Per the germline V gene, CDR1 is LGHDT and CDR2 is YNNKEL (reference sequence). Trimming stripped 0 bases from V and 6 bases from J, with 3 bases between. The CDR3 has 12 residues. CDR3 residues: CASSQDTQPQHF. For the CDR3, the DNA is TGTGCCAGCAGCCAAGACACTCAGCCCCAGCATTTT. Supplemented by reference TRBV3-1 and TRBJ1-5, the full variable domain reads DTAVSQTPKYLVTQMGNDKSIKCEQNLGHDTMYWYKQDSKKFLKIMFSYNNKELIINETVPNRFSPKSPDKAHLNLHINSLELGDSAVYFCASSQDTQPQHFGDGTRLSIL.

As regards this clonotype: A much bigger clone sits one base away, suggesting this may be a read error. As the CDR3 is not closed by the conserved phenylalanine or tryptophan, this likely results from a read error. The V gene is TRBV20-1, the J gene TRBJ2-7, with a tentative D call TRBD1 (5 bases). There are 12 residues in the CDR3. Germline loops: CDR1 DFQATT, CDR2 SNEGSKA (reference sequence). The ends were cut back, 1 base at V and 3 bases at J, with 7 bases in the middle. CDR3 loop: CSARGQLYEQYS. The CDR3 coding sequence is TGCAGTGCTAGAGGACAGCTCTACGAGCAGTACTCC.

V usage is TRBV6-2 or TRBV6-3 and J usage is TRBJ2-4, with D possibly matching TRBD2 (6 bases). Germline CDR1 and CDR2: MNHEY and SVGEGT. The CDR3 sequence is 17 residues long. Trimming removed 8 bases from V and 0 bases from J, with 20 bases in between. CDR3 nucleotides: TGTGCCAGCCATCTCGGGAGACAAGAACTAGCCAAAAACATTCAGTACTTC. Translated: CASHLGRQELAKNIQYF.

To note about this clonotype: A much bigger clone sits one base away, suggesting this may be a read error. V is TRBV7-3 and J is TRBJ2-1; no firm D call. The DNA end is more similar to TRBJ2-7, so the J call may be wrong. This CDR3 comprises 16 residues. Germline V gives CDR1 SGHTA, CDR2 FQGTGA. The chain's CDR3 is CASSLRTAPRYNEQYF. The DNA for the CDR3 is TGTGCCAGCAGCTTAAGGACCGCACCCAGGTACAATGAGCAGTACTTC.

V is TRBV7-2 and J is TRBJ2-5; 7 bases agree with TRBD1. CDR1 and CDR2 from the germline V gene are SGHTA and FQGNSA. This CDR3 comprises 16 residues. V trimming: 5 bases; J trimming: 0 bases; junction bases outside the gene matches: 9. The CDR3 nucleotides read TGTGCCAGCAGCACCGGGACAGCCATTTACCAAGAGACCCAGTACTTC. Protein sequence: CASSTGTAIYQETQYF.

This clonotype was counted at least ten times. The CDR3 region is CASRRQGASEQFF. The CDR3 DNA sequence: TGTGCCAGCAGACGACAGGGGGCAAGTGAGCAGTTCTTC. The chain joins TRBV27 to TRBJ2-1, with 10 bases lining up with TRBD1. CDR3 length: 13 residues. Trimming took 6 bases from V and 9 from J; bases not matched to a gene: 5. CDR1 is MNHEY, CDR2 SMNVEV, per germline (reference sequence).

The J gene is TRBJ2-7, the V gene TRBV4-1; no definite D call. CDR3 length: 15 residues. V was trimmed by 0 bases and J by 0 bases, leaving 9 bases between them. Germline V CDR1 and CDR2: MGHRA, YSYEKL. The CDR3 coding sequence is TGCGCCAGCAGCCAAGACGGAGAGAGCTCCTACGAGCAGTACTTC. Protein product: CASSQDGESSYEQYF.

Written as DNA, the CDR3 is TGTGCCAGCAGTTCGCCCCAGGGGGTAGGCACAGATACGCAGTATTTT. Translated: CASSSPQGVGTDTQYF. The chain carries TRBV28 and TRBJ2-3, with 7 bases identical to TRBD1. The CDR3 runs to 16 residues. In germline, CDR1 is MDHEN, CDR2 SYDVKM. The V gene end was trimmed by 4 bases and the J gene end by 1 base; junction bases not matched to a gene: 8.